Here is one T cell receptor beta chain with its context. Its matching antigen is unknown. The germline CDR1 and CDR2 sequences are SNHLY and FYNNEI. J gave up 4 bases and V 6 bases, and 8 bases lay outside the gene matches. The CDR3 sequence is 14 residues long. These data belong to a study of cytomegalovirus exposure and HLA in healthy donors. It was with 60 Vbeta and 13 Jbeta primers that the PCR ran. Some clones are missing from TCRdb's copy, which holds only in-frame ones; the method was immunoSEQ multiplex PCR. This table holds roughly 120,000 clones, about 80% found once. Points from the study as a whole: Accounts indicate the classifier identified cytomegalovirus status with strong specificity and sensitivity. Excluded: some indistinguishable V segments such as TRBV6-2 and TRBV6-3.

The chain links TRBV2 to TRBJ2-7; 8 bases agree with TRBD1. Sequenced: PBMCs. The clonotype comes from a human donor in good health. CDR3 sequence: CASRVQGAVYEQYF. CDR3 bases: TGTGCCAGCAGGGTTCAGGGGGCGGTGTACGAGCAGTACTTC.